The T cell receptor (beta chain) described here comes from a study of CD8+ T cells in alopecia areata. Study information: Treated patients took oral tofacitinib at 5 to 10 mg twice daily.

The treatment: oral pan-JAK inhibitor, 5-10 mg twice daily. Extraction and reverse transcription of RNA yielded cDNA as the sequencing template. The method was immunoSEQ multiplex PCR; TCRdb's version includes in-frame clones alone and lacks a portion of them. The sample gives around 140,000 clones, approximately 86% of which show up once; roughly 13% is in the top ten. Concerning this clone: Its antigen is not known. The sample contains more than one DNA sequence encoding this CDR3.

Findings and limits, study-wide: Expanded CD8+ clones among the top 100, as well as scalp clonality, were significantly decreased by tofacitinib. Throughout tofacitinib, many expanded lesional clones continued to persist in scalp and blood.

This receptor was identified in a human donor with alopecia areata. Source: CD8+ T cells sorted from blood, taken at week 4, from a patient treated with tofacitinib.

DNA for the CDR3: TGTGCCAGCAGTTTAACAGATACGCAGTATTTT. Translation gives CASSLTDTQYF. The J gene is TRBJ2-3, the V gene TRBV28; D unclear. The CDR3 has 11 amino acids. The germline V gene encodes CDR1 MDHEN and CDR2 SYDVKM. The ends were cut back, 2 bases at V and 3 bases at J, with 0 bases in the middle.